The entry below gives a single TCR beta chain sequence along with its context. The antigen remains unidentified. The ends were cut back, 7 bases at V and 5 bases at J, with 9 bases in the middle. The CDR3 length is 11 residues. The V gene's germline CDR1 is SGDLS and CDR2 YYNGEE. The data originate from a study of T cell repertoires in cytomegalovirus infection. Study information: Public TCR beta signatures provided an indication of both CMV infection and a matching HLA type. General observations from the study: The response measured ex vivo was dominated by TCR beta clonotypes (HLA-C-restricted and CMV-specific). Identification of carriers of CMV plus the relevant HLA was achieved through cumulative public TCR beta family frequency.

TCRdb reprocessed the reads via MiXCR and lists one record per CDR3 protein. This sample carries under 850,000 distinct CDR3 sequences, approximately 34% of them seen once, and the ten largest clones take about 2.8%. V is TRBV9 and J is TRBJ2-5; D perhaps matches TRBD2 (6 bases). The sample was PBMCs. This TCR derives from a human donor in good health (CMV status not recorded). Some clones in this sample may be carry-over from other donors' samples. CDR3 protein: CASGGLETQYF. The CDR3 DNA sequence: TGTGCCAGCGGGGGGTTGGAGACCCAGTACTTC.